These 3 T cell receptor beta chains came from one sample sequenced in a study of regulatory T cells in long-lasting Graves disease. For TCR beta, libraries came from iRepertoire HTBI primers and Arm-PCR of CDR3 regions. MiXCR, run by TCRdb on the multiplex PCR reads, gives a single entry per CDR3 protein. The sample comprises fewer than 650,000 distinct CDR3 sequences, about 16% of which are singletons, and 18% rests with the top ten. This sample's time point: newly diagnosed GD, antithyroid drugs for less than 3 months. PBMC-extracted RNA yielded the TCR library. This sample also belongs to another study, concerning T cells in Graves' hyperthyroidism and ophthalmopathy.

The sequences come from peripheral blood mononuclear cells (PBMCs), collected at new diagnosis, from a patient treated with antithyroid drugs. The source of these receptors is a woman aged 25 to 45 with Graves disease.

This clonotype was counted ten times or more. The chain employs TRBV7-9 and TRBJ1-1; D not certain. The CDR3 runs to 14 residues. Between the trimmed V and J ends, which lost 2 bases and 8 bases, there was a span of 15 bases. Germline values: CDR1 SEHNR, CDR2 FQNEAQ (reference sequence). The CDR3 DNA sequence: TGTGCCAGCAGCTTATTAGTACCGGCCTGGGAAGCTTTCTTT. This encodes CASSLLVPAWEAFF.

This clonotype came up many times. The chain joins TRBV2 to TRBJ1-1; no clear D gene. Trimming removed 3 bases at V and 0 bases at J, with 8 bases between. CDR1 and CDR2 from the germline V gene are SNHLY and FYNNEI. The CDR3 has 14 residues. The CDR3 DNA is TGTGCCAGCAGTGAGGGCAGTATGAACACTGAAGCTTTCTTT. Protein product: CASSEGSMNTEAFF. Variable domain in full (rest from reference TRBV2 and TRBJ1-1): EPEVTQTPSHQVTQMGQEVILRCVPISNHLYFYWYRQILGQKVEFLVSFYNNEISEKSEIFDDQFSVERPDGSNFTLKIRSTKLEDSAMYFCASSEGSMNTEAFFGQGTRLTVV.

This chain connects TRBV20-1 to TRBJ1-3; tentative D call: TRBD1 (5 bases). Trimming took 6 bases from V and 0 from J, leaving 9 bases between them. The CDR3 loop spans 13 amino acids. CDR1 is DFQATT, CDR2 SNEGSKA, per germline (reference sequence). CDR3 nucleotide sequence: TGCAGTGCCCAGACAGTCTCTGGAAACACCATATATTTT. It is translated as CSAQTVSGNTIYF.